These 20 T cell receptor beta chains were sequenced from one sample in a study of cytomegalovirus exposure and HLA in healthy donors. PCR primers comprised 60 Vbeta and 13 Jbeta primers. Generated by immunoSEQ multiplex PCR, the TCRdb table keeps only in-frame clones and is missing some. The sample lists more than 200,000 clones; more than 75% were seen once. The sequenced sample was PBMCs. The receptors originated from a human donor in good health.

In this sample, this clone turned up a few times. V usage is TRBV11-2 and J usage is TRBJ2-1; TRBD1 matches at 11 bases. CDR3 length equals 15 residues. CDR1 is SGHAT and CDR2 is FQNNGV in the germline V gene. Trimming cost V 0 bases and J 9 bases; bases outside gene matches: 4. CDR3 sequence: CASSLERTGGFEQFF. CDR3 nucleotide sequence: TGTGCCAGCAGCTTAGAGAGGACAGGGGGCTTTGAGCAGTTCTTC.

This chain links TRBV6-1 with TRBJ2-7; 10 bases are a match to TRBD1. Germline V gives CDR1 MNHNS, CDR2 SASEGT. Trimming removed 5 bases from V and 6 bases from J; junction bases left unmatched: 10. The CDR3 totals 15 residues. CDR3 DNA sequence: TGTGCCAGCAGTTCAGACAGGGGGCGACTGCTCGAGCAGTACTTC. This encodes CASSSDRGRLLEQYF.

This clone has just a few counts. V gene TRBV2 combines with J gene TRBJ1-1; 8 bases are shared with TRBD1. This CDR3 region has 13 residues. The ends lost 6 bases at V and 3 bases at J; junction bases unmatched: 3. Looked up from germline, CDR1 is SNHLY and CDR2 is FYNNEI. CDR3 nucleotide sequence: TGTGCCAGCAGCGCGACAGGGGACACTGAAGCTTTCTTT. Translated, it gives CASSATGDTEAFF.

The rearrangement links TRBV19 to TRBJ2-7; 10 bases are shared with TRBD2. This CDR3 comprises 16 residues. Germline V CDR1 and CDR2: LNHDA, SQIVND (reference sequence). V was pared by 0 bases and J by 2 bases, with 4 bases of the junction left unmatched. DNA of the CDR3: TGTGCCAGTAGTATAGAAACTAGCGGGAACCCCTACGAGCAGTACTTC. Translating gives CASSIETSGNPYEQYF.

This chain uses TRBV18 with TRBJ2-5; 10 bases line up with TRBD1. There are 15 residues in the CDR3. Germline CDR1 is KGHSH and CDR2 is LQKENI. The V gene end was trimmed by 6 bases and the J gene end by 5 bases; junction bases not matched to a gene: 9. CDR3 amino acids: CASSPGQGGRETQYF. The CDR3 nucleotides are TGTGCCAGCTCTCCTGGACAGGGGGGACGGGAGACCCAGTACTTC.

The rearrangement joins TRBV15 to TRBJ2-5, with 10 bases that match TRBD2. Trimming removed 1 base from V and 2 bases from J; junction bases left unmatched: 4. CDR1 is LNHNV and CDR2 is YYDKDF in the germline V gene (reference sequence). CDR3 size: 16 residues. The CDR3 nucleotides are TGTGCCACCAGCAGAGGGACTAGCGGCGCTCAAGAGACCCAGTACTTC. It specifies CATSRGTSGAQETQYF. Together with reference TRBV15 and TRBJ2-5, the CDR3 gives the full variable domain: DAMVIQNPRYQVTQFGKPVTLSCSQTLNHNVMYWYQQKSSQAPKLLFHYYDKDFNNEADTPDNFQSRRPNTSFCFLDIRSPGLGDTAMYLCATSRGTSGAQETQYFGPGTRLLVL.

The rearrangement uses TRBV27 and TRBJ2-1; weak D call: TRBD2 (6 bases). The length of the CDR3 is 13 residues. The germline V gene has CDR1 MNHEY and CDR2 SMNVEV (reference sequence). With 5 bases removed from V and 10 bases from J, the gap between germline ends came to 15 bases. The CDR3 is CASSPFAGLEQFF. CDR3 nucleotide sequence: TGTGCCAGCAGTCCCTTTGCGGGGTTGGAGCAGTTCTTC.

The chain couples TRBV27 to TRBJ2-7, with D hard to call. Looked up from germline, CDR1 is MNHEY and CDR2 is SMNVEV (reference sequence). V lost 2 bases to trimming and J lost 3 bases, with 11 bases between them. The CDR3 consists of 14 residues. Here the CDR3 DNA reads TGTGCCAGCAGTTTACAGCAGACTCTCTACGAGCAGTACTTC. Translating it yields CASSLQQTLYEQYF.

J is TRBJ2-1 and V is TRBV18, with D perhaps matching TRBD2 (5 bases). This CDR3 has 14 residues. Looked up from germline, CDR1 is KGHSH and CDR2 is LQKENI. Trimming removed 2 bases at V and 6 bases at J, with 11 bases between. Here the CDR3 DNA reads TGTGCCAGCTCACCAGGCGGGTTTAGCAATGAGCAGTTCTTC. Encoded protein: CASSPGGFSNEQFF.

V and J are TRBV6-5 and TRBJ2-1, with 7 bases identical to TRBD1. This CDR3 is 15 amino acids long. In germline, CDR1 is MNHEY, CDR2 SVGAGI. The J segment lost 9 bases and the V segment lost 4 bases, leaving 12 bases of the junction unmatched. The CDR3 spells CASSFPTGRTGEQFF. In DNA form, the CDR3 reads TGTGCCAGCAGTTTCCCGACAGGGCGAACCGGTGAGCAGTTCTTC.

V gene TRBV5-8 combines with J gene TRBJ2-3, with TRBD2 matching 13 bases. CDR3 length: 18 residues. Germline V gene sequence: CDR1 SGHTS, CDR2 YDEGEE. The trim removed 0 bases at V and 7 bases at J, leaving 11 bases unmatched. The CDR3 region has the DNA TGTGCCAGCAGCTTGGGACTAGCGGGAGGAAGCAAGAGGAATACGCAGTATTTT. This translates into CASSLGLAGGSKRNTQYF.

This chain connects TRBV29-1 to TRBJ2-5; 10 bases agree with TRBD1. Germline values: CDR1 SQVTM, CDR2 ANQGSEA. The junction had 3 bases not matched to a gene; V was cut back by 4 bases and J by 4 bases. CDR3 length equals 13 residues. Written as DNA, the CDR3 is TGCAGCGTTGTTTGGACAGGGGGAGAGACCCAGTACTTC. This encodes CSVVWTGGETQYF.

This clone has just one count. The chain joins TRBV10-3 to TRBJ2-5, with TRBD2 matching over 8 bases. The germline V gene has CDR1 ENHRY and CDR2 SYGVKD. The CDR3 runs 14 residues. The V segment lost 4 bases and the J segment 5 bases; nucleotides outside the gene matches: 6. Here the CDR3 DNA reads TGTGCCATCAGTGTCAGCGGGAGAAGGGAGACCCAGTACTTC. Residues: CAISVSGRRETQYF.

CDR3 coding DNA: TGTGCCAGCAGTGCCGGGACAGCCCTTGAAGCTTTCTTT. This encodes CASSAGTALEAFF. The J gene is TRBJ1-1, the V gene TRBV6-5; TRBD1 matches 7 bases. The CDR3 length is 13 residues. With 5 bases clipped from V and 7 bases from J, the junction kept 7 bases outside the gene matches. CDR1 is MNHEY and CDR2 is SVGAGI in the germline V gene.

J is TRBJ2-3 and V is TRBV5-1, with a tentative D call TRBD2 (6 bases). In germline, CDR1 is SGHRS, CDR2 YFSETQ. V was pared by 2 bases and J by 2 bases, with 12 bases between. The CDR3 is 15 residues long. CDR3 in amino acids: CASSLGRGTTDTQYF. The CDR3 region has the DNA TGCGCCAGCAGCTTAGGGCGGGGCACCACAGATACGCAGTATTTT.

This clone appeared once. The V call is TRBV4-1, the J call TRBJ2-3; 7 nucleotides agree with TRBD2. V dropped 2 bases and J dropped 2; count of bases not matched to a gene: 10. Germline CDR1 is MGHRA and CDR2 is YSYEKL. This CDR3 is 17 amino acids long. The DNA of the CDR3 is TGCGCCAGCAGCCAACCGAGTGGGCTAGCGGACACAGATACGCAGTATTTT. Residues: CASSQPSGLADTDTQYF.

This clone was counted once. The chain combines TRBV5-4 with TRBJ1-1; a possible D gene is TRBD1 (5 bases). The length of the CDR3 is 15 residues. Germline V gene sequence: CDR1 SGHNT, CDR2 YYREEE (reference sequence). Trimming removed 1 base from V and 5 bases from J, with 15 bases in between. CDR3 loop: CASSLPQGTWTEAFF. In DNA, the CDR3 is TGTGCCAGCAGCTTGCCTCAGGGAACTTGGACTGAAGCTTTCTTT.

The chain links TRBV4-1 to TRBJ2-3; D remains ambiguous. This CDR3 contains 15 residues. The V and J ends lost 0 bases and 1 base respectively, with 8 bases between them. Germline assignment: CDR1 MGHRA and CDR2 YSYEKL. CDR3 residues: CASSQDRAGTDTQYF. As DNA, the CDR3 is TGCGCCAGCAGCCAAGATCGCGCGGGCACAGATACGCAGTATTTT.

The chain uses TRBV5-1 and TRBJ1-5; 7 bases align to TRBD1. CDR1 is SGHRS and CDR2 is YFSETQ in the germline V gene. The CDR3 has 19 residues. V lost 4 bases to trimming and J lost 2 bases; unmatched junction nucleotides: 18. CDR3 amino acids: CASSRGPGQREGGNQPQHF. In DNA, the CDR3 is TGCGCCAGCAGCCGAGGACCGGGACAGCGTGAAGGGGGCAATCAGCCCCAGCATTTT.

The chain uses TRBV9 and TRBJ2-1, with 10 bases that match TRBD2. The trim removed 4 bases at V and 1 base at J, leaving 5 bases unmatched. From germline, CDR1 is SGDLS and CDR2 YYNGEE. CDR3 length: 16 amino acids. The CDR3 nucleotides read TGTGCCAGCAGCCCCAGAGCGGGAGGGTCCTACAATGAGCAGTTCTTC. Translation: CASSPRAGGSYNEQFF.